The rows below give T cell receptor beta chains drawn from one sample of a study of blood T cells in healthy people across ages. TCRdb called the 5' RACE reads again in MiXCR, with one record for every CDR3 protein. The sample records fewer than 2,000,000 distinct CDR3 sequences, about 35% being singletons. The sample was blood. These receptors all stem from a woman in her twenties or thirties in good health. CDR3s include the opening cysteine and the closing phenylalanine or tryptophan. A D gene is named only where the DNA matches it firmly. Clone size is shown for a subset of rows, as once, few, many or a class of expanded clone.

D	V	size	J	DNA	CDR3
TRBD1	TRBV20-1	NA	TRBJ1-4	TGCAGTGCTAAGATCGGACAGGTAGATGAAAAACTGTTTTTT	CSAKIGQVDEKLFF
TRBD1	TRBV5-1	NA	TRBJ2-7	TGCGCCAGCAGCTGGGTTTCGGGACAGGGGCCCTACGAGCAGTACTTC	CASSWVSGQGPYEQYF
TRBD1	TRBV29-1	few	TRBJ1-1	TGCAGCGTTGCCCGACCGGACAGGGGGACTAACACTGAAGCTTTCTTT	CSVARPDRGTNTEAFF
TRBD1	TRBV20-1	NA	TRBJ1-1	TGCAGTGCTAGAGGGACAGGACAGGGGGCTCAAGCTTTCTTT	CSARGTGQGAQAFF
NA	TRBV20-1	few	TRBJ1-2	TGCAGTGCCTCCGTCGGGACGAACTATGGCTACACCTTC	CSASVGTNYGYTF
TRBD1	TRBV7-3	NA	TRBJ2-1	TGTGCCAGCAGCTTATGGGGACAGCATTACAATGAGCAGTTCTTC	CASSLWGQHYNEQFF
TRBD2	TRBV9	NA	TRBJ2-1	TGTGCCAGCAGCGTGACCGTCGGGACTAGCTACAATGAGCAGTTCTTC	CASSVTVGTSYNEQFF
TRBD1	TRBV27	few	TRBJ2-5	TGTGCCAGCAGTCCATATCCTACACAGGGGGAGACCCAGTACTTC	CASSPYPTQGETQYF
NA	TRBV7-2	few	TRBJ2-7	TGTGCCAGCAGTCTCGTCTCGGCGGGCGGAGTCGAGCAGTACTTC	CASSLVSAGGVEQYF
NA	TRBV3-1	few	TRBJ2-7	TGTGCCAGCAGCCACCTGGACCCCTACGAGCAGTACTTC	CASSHLDPYEQYF
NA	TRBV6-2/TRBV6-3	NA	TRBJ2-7	TGTGCCAGCAGTTACCAGCCCCTTTTGGGCGCACCCACGACTTACGAGCAGTACTTC	CASSYQPLLGAPTTYEQYF
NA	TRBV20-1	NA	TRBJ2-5	TGCAGTGCTAGAGATCCAGCCCCGAGCTCCTACAATGAGCAGTACTTC	CSARDPAPSSYNEQYF
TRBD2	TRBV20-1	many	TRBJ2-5	TGCAGTGCTAGGACTAGCGGGGGTGATTCAGAGACCCAGTACTTC	CSARTSGGDSETQYF
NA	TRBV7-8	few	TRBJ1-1	TGTGCCAGCAGCGCCGGACTGAAGAACACTGAAGCTTTCTTT	CASSAGLKNTEAFF
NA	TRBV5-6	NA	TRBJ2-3	TGTGCCAGCAGCTCCCAGGGCCCCCGAGATACGCAGTATTTT	CASSSQGPRDTQYF
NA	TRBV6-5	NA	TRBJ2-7	TGTGCCAGCAGTTACTCGTCAGGGGCCTACGAGCAGTACTTC	CASSYSSGAYEQYF
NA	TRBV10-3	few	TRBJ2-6	TGTGCCATCAGTGAGATAAGGTCCCCTGGGGCCAACGTCCTGACTTTC	CAISEIRSPGANVLTF
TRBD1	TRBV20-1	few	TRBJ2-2	TGCAGTGCTAGGGATACCGGGACAGGGGTCGGGGAGCTGTTTTTT	CSARDTGTGVGELFF
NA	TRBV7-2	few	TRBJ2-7	TGTGCCAGCAGCTTTCTTCGGGAACTGCCCTACGAGCAGTACTTC	CASSFLRELPYEQYF
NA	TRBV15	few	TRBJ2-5	TGTGCCACCAGCAGAGGCACGGGGCTAAAAGAGACCCAGTACTTC	CATSRGTGLKETQYF
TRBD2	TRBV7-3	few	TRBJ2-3	TGTGCCAGCAGCTTAACTAGCGGGATAGCGGATACGCAGTATTTT	CASSLTSGIADTQYF
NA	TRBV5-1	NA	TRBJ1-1	TGCGCCAGCAGCTTGGGAGGTCCTGCCACTGAAGCTTTCTTT	CASSLGGPATEAFF
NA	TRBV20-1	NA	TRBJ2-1	TGCAGTGCTAGAGAGTTTACCTCTCCAAGCTCCTACGATGAGCAGTTCTTC	CSAREFTSPSSYDEQFF
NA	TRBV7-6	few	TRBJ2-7	TGTGCCGGCAGCTTAGGGGGTGGTTACGAGCAGTACTTC	CAGSLGGGYEQYF
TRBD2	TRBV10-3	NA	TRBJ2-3	TGTGCCATCAGGGACGGGACTACCGTCGCAGATACGCAGTATTTT	CAIRDGTTVADTQYF
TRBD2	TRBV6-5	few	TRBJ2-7	TGTGCCAGCAGTTACGGCGAGACTAGCGGCCCCTACGAGCAGTACTTC	CASSYGETSGPYEQYF
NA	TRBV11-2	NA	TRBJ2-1	TGTGCCAGCAGCTTAGATGGTTCAGGGGCCAATGAGCAGTTCTTC	CASSLDGSGANEQFF
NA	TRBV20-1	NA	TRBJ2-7	TGCAGTGCTAGTGTCGGGTCCGGGTCCTCCTACGAGCAGTACTTC	CSASVGSGSSYEQYF
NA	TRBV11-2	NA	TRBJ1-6	TGTGCCAGCAGCTTAAGCGGGGTCGGGAATTCACCCCTCCACTTT	CASSLSGVGNSPLHF
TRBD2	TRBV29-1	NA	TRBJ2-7	TGCAGCGTTGAAGAGAACTCGGGGGGAAGGGACTTGTACGAGCAGTACTTC	CSVEENSGGRDLYEQYF
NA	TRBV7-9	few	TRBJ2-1	TGTGCCAGCAGCTCCCCAGGAAGTGACAATGAGCAGTTCTTC	CASSSPGSDNEQFF
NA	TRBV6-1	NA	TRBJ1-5	TGTGCCAGCAGTGGGCAGGGCAGTCCGAGCAATCAGCCCCAGCATTTT	CASSGQGSPSNQPQHF
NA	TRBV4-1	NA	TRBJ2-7	TGCGCCAGCAGCCAAGTCTTCGTCCACGAGCAGTACTTC	CASSQVFVHEQYF
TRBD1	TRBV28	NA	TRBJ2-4	TGTGCCAGCAGTTCCAGGGGGCCTACAGCCAAAAACATTCAGTACTTC	CASSSRGPTAKNIQYF